This T cell receptor (beta chain) was profiled in a study of blood T cell repertoires in COVID-19. Whole-study context: Material from acute and convalescent COVID-19 was sourced from the United States, Italy and Spain. PBMCs, B-cell-depleted T cells, or T cells were the source of the cDNA or gDNA that made up the material.

The CDR3 is 14 amino acids. CDR1 and CDR2 (germline): MNHEY, SVGEGT. Trimming cost V 2 bases and J 4 bases, with 11 bases left between them. Methods used by the authors: Quantification of nucleated cells was approximated via reference gene primer amplification. Sequenced by immunoSEQ multiplex PCR; TCRdb stores in-frame clones only, minus some. D and trimming come from the DNA, and the V and J calls and clone size come from that table. The repertoire holds approximately 100,000 clones, roughly 79% seen once, with more than 9% in the top ten. This rearrangement joins TRBV6-2 or TRBV6-3 to TRBJ1-2; weak D call: TRBD1 (5 bases). Sequencing was performed on peripheral blood. This sequence originates from a human donor in a cohort sampled during active COVID-19. This chain's CDR3 is CASSYQDTLYGYTF. The CDR3 DNA reads TGTGCCAGCAGTTACCAGGACACCCTCTATGGCTACACCTTC.